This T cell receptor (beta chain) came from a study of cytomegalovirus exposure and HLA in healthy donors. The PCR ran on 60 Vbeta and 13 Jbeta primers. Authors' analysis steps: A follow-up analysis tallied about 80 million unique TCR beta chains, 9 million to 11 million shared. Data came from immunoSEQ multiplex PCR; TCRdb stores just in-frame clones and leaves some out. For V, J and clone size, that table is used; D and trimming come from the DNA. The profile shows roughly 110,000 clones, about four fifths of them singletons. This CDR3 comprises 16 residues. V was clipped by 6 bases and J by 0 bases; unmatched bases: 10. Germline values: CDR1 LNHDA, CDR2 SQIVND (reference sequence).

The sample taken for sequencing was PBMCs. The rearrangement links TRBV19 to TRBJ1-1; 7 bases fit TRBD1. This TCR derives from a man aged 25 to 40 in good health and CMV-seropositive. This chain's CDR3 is CASRKFTTGMNTEAFF. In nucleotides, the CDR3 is TGTGCCAGTAGGAAGTTTACGACAGGGATGAACACTGAAGCTTTCTTT.